This T cell receptor beta chain was recovered during a study of PD-L1 blockade in urothelial cancer. Overall study: The patients had undergone anywhere from 0 to 3 prior chemotherapy regimens. A median blood sample held 141,255 T cells and tens of thousands of unique TCRs.

The CDR3 loop spans 15 amino acids. V was cut by 1 base and J by 9 bases, with 18 bases left in between. The germline V gene has CDR1 MGHRA and CDR2 YSYEKL. Generated by immunoSEQ multiplex PCR, the TCRdb table keeps only in-frame clones and is missing some. The sample has over 100,000 clones; less than 95% are singletons. As to time point: peripheral blood 6 weeks after treatment start. For each patient, 1 to 8 samples were obtained, pretreatment and on-treatment. Sequenced material: PBMCs, taken around atezolizumab (anti-PD-L1) treatment. This sequence was found in a man aged 55-75 years with urothelial cancer. This chain connects TRBV4-1 to TRBJ1-2; possibly TRBD1 for D (6 bases). Here the CDR3 reads CASSQGIVNTGRYTF. For the CDR3, the DNA is TGCGCCAGCAGCCAAGGGATCGTGAATACAGGGCGCTACACCTTC.